These 13 T cell receptor beta chains share one sample of origin, sequenced in a study of human T cells and chemical hapten exposure. TCRdb itself ran the RACE reads through MiXCR, one entry per CDR3 protein. This sample has about 190,000 distinct CDR3 sequences; about 25% occur once, and the top ten carry approximately 2.3%. As to time point: patch test 3, about 24 weeks after DPC sensitization. Treatment: therapeutic diphenylcyclopropenone sensitization with weekly scalp DPC. This specimen was whole blood, taken in connection with sensitization to the hapten diphenylcyclopropenone (DPC). These receptors originate from a woman between 40 and 55 years old with alopecia areata. Some clones in this sample may be carry-over from other donors' samples.

This clonotype has more than one count but fewer than ten. This chain uses TRBV12-3 or TRBV12-4 with TRBJ1-3, with D unclear. The CDR3 contains 14 residues. V lost 6 bases, J lost 3 bases, and 12 bases lay in between. The CDR3 region is CASRPDGHGNTIYF. The CDR3, as DNA: TGTGCCAGCAGGCCCGACGGCCATGGAAACACCATATATTTT.

This chain links TRBV7-2 with TRBJ2-5; no reliable D call. This CDR3 comprises 14 residues. Germline values: CDR1 SGHTA, CDR2 FQGNSA. V was shortened by 3 bases and J by 1 base, with 9 bases between the two germline ends. This CDR3 reads CASSFVVSQETQYF. Here the CDR3 DNA reads TGTGCCAGCAGCTTCGTGGTTAGCCAAGAGACCCAGTACTTC.

In its sample, this clonotype was seen once. This sequence joins TRBV7-2 and TRBJ2-7; 7 bases are shared with TRBD1. The V gene end was trimmed by 5 bases and the J gene end by 3 bases; junction bases not matched to a gene: 10. This CDR3 comprises 15 residues. Germline values: CDR1 SGHTA, CDR2 FQGNSA. For the CDR3, the DNA is TGTGCCAGCAGCCTAGGGGGCGGCAGACACTACGAGCAGTACTTC. It translates to CASSLGGGRHYEQYF.

This clonotype has a handful of counts. V usage is TRBV29-1 and J usage is TRBJ1-4; D is perhaps TRBD1 (5 bases). Trimming shortened V by 4 bases and J by 7 bases, and 10 bases separated the two germline ends. The CDR3 sequence is 12 residues long. CDR1 and CDR2 (germline): SQVTM, ANQGSEA. The CDR3 reads CSVVQGSEKLFF. The CDR3 DNA reads as TGCAGCGTTGTTCAGGGCAGTGAAAAACTGTTTTTT.

The chain joins TRBV28 to TRBJ2-7, with a possible D match to TRBD2 (6 bases). This CDR3 has 15 amino acids. The V end was cut by 5 bases, the J end by 3 bases, with 17 bases between. Per germline, CDR1 MDHEN and CDR2 SYDVKM. The CDR3 coding sequence is TGTGCCAGCAGTACAACGGGAGCCCCCCACTACGAGCAGTACTTC. Residues: CASSTTGAPHYEQYF. Complete variable domain (other parts from reference TRBV28 and TRBJ2-7): DVKVTQSSRYLVKRTGEKVFLECVQDMDHENMFWYRQDPGLGLRLIYFSYDVKMKEKGDIPEGYSVSREKKERFSLILESASTNQTSMYLCASSTTGAPHYEQYFGPGTRLTVT.

The genes are TRBV6-6 and TRBJ2-7; no reliable D call. Trimming took off 7 bases at V and 6 bases at J, with 25 bases between the two ends. The CDR3 covers 16 residues. In germline, CDR1 is MNHNY, CDR2 SVGAGI (reference sequence). In nucleotides, the CDR3 is TGTGCCAGCACCCACGGGTCTGACGTGAATGTTCGCGAGCAGTACTTC. Translated, it gives CASTHGSDVNVREQYF.

The CDR3 loop is CSVDRRTEAFF. As DNA, the CDR3 is TGCAGCGTTGACAGGAGGACTGAAGCTTTCTTT. The rearrangement joins TRBV29-1 to TRBJ1-1; D call uncertain. The CDR3 length is 11 residues. V dropped 3 bases and J dropped 5 bases, with 7 bases sitting between them. Germline assignment: CDR1 SQVTM and CDR2 ANQGSEA.

To note about this clonotype: A read error is likely, as this CDR3 ends without the conserved phenylalanine or tryptophan. This chain joins TRBV28 and TRBJ2-6; D not resolved. The CDR3 totals 14 residues. V was trimmed by 1 base and J by 4 bases, leaving 5 bases between them. In germline, CDR1 is MDHEN, CDR2 SYDVKM. The CDR3 sequence is CASSLFNGANVLTS. CDR3 sequence (DNA): TGTGCCAGCAGTTTATTCAACGGGGCCAACGTCCTGACTTCC.

The CDR3 sequence is CASSLSQKGSGTEAFF. CDR3 DNA sequence: TGTGCCAGCAGCTTAAGTCAAAAAGGCTCGGGCACTGAAGCTTTCTTT. This chain connects TRBV7-9 to TRBJ1-1; unclear D gene. The CDR3 contains 16 residues. Germline CDR1 reads SEHNR; CDR2 reads FQNEAQ (reference sequence). The V and J ends lost 2 bases and 4 bases respectively, with 17 bases between them.

This clonotype showed up just a few times. This sequence joins TRBV11-2 and TRBJ2-5, with 7 bases lining up with TRBD2. J was trimmed by 1 base and V by 4 bases; bases with no gene match: 3. The CDR3 has 14 amino acids. Per germline, CDR1 SGHAT and CDR2 FQNNGV. This CDR3 reads CASSSLAAQETQYF. The CDR3 DNA is TGTGCCAGCAGCTCCCTAGCGGCCCAAGAGACCCAGTACTTC.

This clonotype was detected a few times. The rearrangement joins TRBV3-1 to TRBJ1-6; tentative D call: TRBD1 (5 bases). This CDR3 has 13 residues. Trimming stripped 3 bases from V and 6 bases from J, with 6 bases between. Germline CDR1 reads LGHDT; CDR2 reads YNNKEL (reference sequence). The DNA of the CDR3 is TGTGCCAGCAGCCACAGGGCTAATTCACCCCTCCACTTT. This translates into CASSHRANSPLHF.

The sample holds a few counts of this clonotype. The rearrangement joins TRBV6-5 to TRBJ1-5; D is unresolved. Per the germline V gene, CDR1 is MNHEY and CDR2 is SVGAGI. This CDR3 contains 15 residues. Trimming stripped 2 bases from V and 0 bases from J, with 8 bases between. The CDR3 loop is CASSYIRGSNQPQHF. CDR3 bases: TGTGCCAGCAGTTACATTCGCGGTAGCAATCAGCCCCAGCATTTT.

The V and J genes are TRBV5-1 and TRBJ2-2; the D call may be TRBD1 or TRBD2 (6 bases each). V gave up 7 bases and J gave up 2 bases, with 18 bases separating them. From germline, CDR1 is SGHRS and CDR2 YFSETQ. This CDR3 has 16 amino acids. CDR3 nucleotides: TGCGCCAGCGGACTTATGGGGGGCCTTAACACCGGGGAGCTGTTTTTT. This translates into CASGLMGGLNTGELFF.